This is a list of T cell receptor beta chains from one sample in a study of T cell repertoires in cytomegalovirus infection. TCRdb redid the calling of the reads with MiXCR, one entry per CDR3 protein. The repertoire includes roughly 320,000 distinct CDR3 sequences, about 8.8% of them detected once, and around 2.6% sits in the top ten. Specimen: PBMCs. These receptors were obtained from a human donor in good health (CMV status not recorded). Some clones in this sample may be carry-over from other donors' samples. CDR3s include the opening cysteine and the closing phenylalanine or tryptophan. D genes are given only for firm matches. The size field is filled for only some rows; it gives once, few, many or a size class.

>.|TRBJ1-6|many|TRBV7-2
TGTGCCAGCACTCGGACAGCCTCCTATAATTCACCCCTCCACTTT
CASTRTASYNSPLHF
>.|TRBJ2-1|many|TRBV13
TGTGCCAGCAGCTTAATGGGGTCTTTGCAGTTCTTC
CASSLMGSLQFF
>.|TRBJ2-7|many|TRBV20-1
TGCAGTGCTAGAGGAGGACAGACGAGCTCCTACGAGCAGTACTTC
CSARGGQTSSYEQYF
>.|TRBJ2-1|many|TRBV20-1
TGCAGTGCTAGGGATGGTCGTCGCTCCTACAATGAGCAGTTCTTC
CSARDGRRSYNEQFF
>TRBD2|TRBJ2-1|few|TRBV6-5
TGTGCCAGCAGTTCCCCGGGGGGGCCCTCACACAATGAGCAGTTCTTC
CASSSPGGPSHNEQFF
>TRBD1|TRBJ1-1|few|TRBV20-1
TGCAGTGCCCTCCCGGGACAGGGGAACACTGAAGCTTTCTTT
CSALPGQGNTEAFF
>.|TRBJ1-2|many|TRBV7-9
TGTGCCAGCAGCTTAGCGTACTTAGCGACTAACTATGGCTACACCTTC
CASSLAYLATNYGYTF
>.|TRBJ1-1|many|TRBV5-1
TGCGCCAGCAGCGGGGTCCGGGGAGACGCTGAAGCTTTCTTT
CASSGVRGDAEAFF
>.|TRBJ1-4|many|TRBV7-2
TGTGCCAGCAGCTTAAATAGTGTTATCCGCGGGGGTGAAAAACTGTTTTTT
CASSLNSVIRGGEKLFF
>TRBD2|TRBJ2-5|many|TRBV7-7
TGTGCTAGCAGCTTAGCGCTAGCGGGGAGAGAGACCCAGTACTTC
CASSLALAGRETQYF
>TRBD1|TRBJ2-3|few|TRBV7-3
TGTGCCAGCAGCCAACGAGGGGGCGCGGGCACAGATACGCAGTATTTT
CASSQRGGAGTDTQYF
>TRBD2|TRBJ2-5|few|TRBV2
TGTGCCGGATCCGGACTAGCGGGGGTAGTAGAGACCCAGTACTTC
CAGSGLAGVVETQYF
>.|TRBJ1-6|many|TRBV28
TGTGCCAGCAGCCCGCCCGGACGGATTAATTCACCCCTCCACTTT
CASSPPGRINSPLHF
>.|TRBJ2-1|.|TRBV20-1
TGCAGTGCTGGGCGGTCTTGGGATGAGCAGTTCTTC
CSAGRSWDEQFF
>.|TRBJ1-5|many|TRBV6-2/TRBV6-3
TGTGCCAGCAGTTTGGGCATTCAGCCCCAGCATTTT
CASSLGIQPQHF
>TRBD2|TRBJ2-1|many|TRBV28
TGTGCCAGCATTACGGGACTAGCGGGGGGCTCCAATGAGCAGTTCTTC
CASITGLAGGSNEQFF
>.|TRBJ2-5|many|TRBV20-1
TGCAGTGCTAGTAGGGCTAGCGGACAGCGCCAAGAGACCCAGTACTTC
CSASRASGQRQETQYF
>.|TRBJ1-5|many|TRBV7-8
TGTGCCAGCAGCTCTACAGGGAATCAGCCCCAGCATTTT
CASSSTGNQPQHF
>.|TRBJ1-1|.|TRBV6-4
TGTGCCAGCAGTGACTCGAGCCTGACTGAAGCTTTCTTT
CASSDSSLTEAFF
>.|TRBJ1-2|many|TRBV5-6
TGTGCCAGCAGCTTGGTGGGCTTCTATGGCTACACCTTC
CASSLVGFYGYTF
>.|TRBJ1-5|many|TRBV28
TGTGCCAGCAACAGGAGGACCTATAGCAATCAGCCCCAGCATTTT
CASNRRTYSNQPQHF
>.|TRBJ1-2|many|TRBV12-3/TRBV12-4
TGTGCCAGCAGTTTAAACGTGGGGCGGAGTGGCTACACCTTC
CASSLNVGRSGYTF
>.|TRBJ2-7|many|TRBV29-1
TGCAGCGTTGAAGGGAGGGGCAGCTCCTACGAGCAGTACTTC
CSVEGRGSSYEQYF
>.|TRBJ2-1|many|TRBV12-3/TRBV12-4
TGTGCCAGCAGTTTCCATTTAAGCTCCTACAATGAGCAGTTCTTC
CASSFHLSSYNEQFF
>TRBD1|TRBJ2-2|many|TRBV24-1
TGTGCCACCAGTGATCCACCTGGGACAGAGAACACCGGGGAGCTGTTTTTT
CATSDPPGTENTGELFF
>TRBD2|TRBJ2-7|.|TRBV20-1
TGCAGTGCTAGAGATGGAGCTAGCGGGGCCTACGAGCAGTACTTC
CSARDGASGAYEQYF
>.|TRBJ2-5|.|TRBV4-1
TGCGCCAGCAGCCAAGACCCCCGGACCGCGGAGACCCAGTACTTC
CASSQDPRTAETQYF
>TRBD1|TRBJ2-2|many|TRBV7-8
TGTGCCAGCAGCCGGACAGGGGGAACCGGGGAGCTGTTTTTT
CASSRTGGTGELFF
>.|TRBJ2-1|.|TRBV20-1
TGCAGTGCTAGCTTGGTGACTAGGGCAAACAATGAGCAGTTCTTC
CSASLVTRANNEQFF
>.|TRBJ2-1|many|TRBV7-8
TGTGCCAGCAGCTGGACAGCCTCCTACAATGAGCAGTTCTTC
CASSWTASYNEQFF
>.|TRBJ1-1|many|TRBV29-1
TGCAGCGATGATTCCGGTAGAGACACTGAAGCTTTCTTT
CSDDSGRDTEAFF
>.|TRBJ1-2|many|TRBV7-8
TGTGCCAGCAGCTTAGATGGGTTTGGCTACACCTTC
CASSLDGFGYTF
>TRBD2|TRBJ2-1|many|TRBV29-1
TGCAGCACCGAAACTAGCGGGGGCTACGAACCGCATGAGCAGTTCTTC
CSTETSGGYEPHEQFF
>TRBD1|TRBJ1-1|many|TRBV20-1
TGCAGTGCCCCACAGGGGTCAGGGACTGAAGCTTTCTTT
CSAPQGSGTEAFF
>TRBD2|TRBJ2-2|many|TRBV7-8
TGTGCCAGCAGCTCCCGGACTAGCGGGACCTCGAACACCGGGGAGCTGTTTTTT
CASSSRTSGTSNTGELFF
>TRBD2|TRBJ2-7|few|TRBV11-2
TGTGCCAGCAGCCGACGGGGGGGCCCACTATCCGAGCAGTACTTC
CASSRRGGPLSEQYF
>TRBD1|TRBJ2-7|.|TRBV19
TGTGCCAGTAGTAGTGGGATCTTGGACAGGAGCTCCTACGAGCAGTACTTC
CASSSGILDRSSYEQYF
>.|TRBJ2-1|few|TRBV9
TGTGCCAGCAGCGCCCAAACGTACAATGAGCAGTTCTTC
CASSAQTYNEQFF
>TRBD1|TRBJ1-2|many|TRBV7-2
TGTGCCAGCAGCTCCTACAGGGGGCTGACGGACTATGGCTACACCTTC
CASSSYRGLTDYGYTF
>TRBD1|TRBJ1-1|.|TRBV28
TGTGCCAGCAGTTTCCCCCCGACAGGGGAAGCTTTCTTT
CASSFPPTGEAFF
>TRBD1|TRBJ1-4|many|TRBV6-5
TGTGCCAGCAGCTACTACTCGGACAGGGGGGATGAAAAACTGTTTTTT
CASSYYSDRGDEKLFF
>.|TRBJ2-7|many|TRBV4-1
TGCGCCAGCAGCCAAGATAAGGGCCACTGGGACGAGCAGTACTTC
CASSQDKGHWDEQYF
>TRBD2|TRBJ2-3|many|TRBV5-1
TGCGCCAGCAGCTGGCCGGGACTAGCGGGGGGGATGGCAGCGGATACGCAGTATTTT
CASSWPGLAGGMAADTQYF